The entry below describes one T cell receptor (beta chain). It was ten milliliters of peripheral blood that were drawn from each donor. The data are from a study of blood T cells in healthy people across ages. It was with a sample-barcoded 5' primer and a J-beta primer mix that a second PCR of roughly 6 to 11 cycles was run. MiXCR, applied by TCRdb to the 5' RACE reads, yields one record per CDR3 protein. This table holds about 690,000 distinct CDR3 sequences, roughly two fifths found once. The sample taken for sequencing was blood. This clonotype was sampled from a man at least 80 years old in good health.

CDR3 region: CSARNSRDSPYEQYF. The CDR3 nucleotides read TGCAGTGCTAGGAATTCCCGGGACAGTCCCTACGAGCAGTACTTC. The chain has TRBV20-1 and TRBJ2-7; 7 bases agree with TRBD1. The CDR3 runs to 15 residues. Germline V gene sequence: CDR1 DFQATT, CDR2 SNEGSKA (reference sequence). V lost 3 bases and J lost 2; bases outside the gene matches: 10.